This T cell receptor (beta chain) was sequenced in a study of T cell responses to AZD1222 COVID-19 vaccine. Clones were sequenced by immunoSEQ multiplex PCR, and TCRdb holds only the in-frame ones, with some missing. This table has about 100,000 clones, around 90% appearing once. The sample holds a few counts of this clone. The CDR3 runs 12 residues. The ends were cut back, 4 bases at V and 3 bases at J, with 6 bases in the middle. Germline V gives CDR1 KGHDR, CDR2 SFDVKD. The gene calls are TRBV24-1 and TRBJ2-7; possibly TRBD1 or TRBD2 for D (5 bases each). The receptor's source is an adult in good health. The sequences come from peripheral blood, collected on day 0 of AZD1222 vaccination. The CDR3 bases are TGTGCCACCAGTGAGGGGGACTACGAGCAGTACTTC. It translates to CATSEGDYEQYF.